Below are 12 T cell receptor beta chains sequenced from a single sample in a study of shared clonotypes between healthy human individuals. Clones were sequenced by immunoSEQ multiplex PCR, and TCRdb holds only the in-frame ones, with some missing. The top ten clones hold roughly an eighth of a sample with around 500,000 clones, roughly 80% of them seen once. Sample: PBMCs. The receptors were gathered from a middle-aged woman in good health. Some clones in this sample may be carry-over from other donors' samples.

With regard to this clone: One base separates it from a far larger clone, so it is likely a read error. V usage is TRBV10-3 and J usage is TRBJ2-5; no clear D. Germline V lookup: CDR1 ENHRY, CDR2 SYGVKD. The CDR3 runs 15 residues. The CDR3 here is CATSEVAELQETQYF. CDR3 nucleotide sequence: TGTGCCACCAGTGAGGTGGCGGAACTCCAAGAGACCCAGTACTTC.

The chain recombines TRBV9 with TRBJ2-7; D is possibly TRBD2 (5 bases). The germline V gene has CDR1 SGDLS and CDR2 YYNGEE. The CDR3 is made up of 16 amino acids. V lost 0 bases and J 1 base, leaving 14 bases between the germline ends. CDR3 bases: TGTGCCAGCAGCGTAGGGGCAGGTTGGAGGTCCTACGAGCAGTACTTC. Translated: CASSVGAGWRSYEQYF.

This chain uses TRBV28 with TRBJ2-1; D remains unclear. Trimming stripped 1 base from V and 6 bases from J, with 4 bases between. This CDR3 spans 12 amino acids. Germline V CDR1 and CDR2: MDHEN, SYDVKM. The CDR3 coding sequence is TGTGCCAGCAGTTTATTACTCAATGAGCAGTTCTTC. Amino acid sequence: CASSLLLNEQFF.

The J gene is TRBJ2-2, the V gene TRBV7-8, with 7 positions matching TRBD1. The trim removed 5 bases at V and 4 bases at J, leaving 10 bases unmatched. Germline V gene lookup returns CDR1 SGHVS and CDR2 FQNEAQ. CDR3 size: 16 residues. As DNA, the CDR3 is TGTGCCAGCAGCCCCCTGACAGGGCTTATCACCGGGGAGCTGTTTTTT. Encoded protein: CASSPLTGLITGELFF.

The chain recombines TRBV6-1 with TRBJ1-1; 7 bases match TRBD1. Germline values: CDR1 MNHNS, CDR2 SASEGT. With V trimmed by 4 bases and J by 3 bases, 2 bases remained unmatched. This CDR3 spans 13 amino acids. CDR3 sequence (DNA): TGTGCCAGCAGTGGCAGGGGGGACACTGAAGCTTTCTTT. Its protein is CASSGRGDTEAFF.

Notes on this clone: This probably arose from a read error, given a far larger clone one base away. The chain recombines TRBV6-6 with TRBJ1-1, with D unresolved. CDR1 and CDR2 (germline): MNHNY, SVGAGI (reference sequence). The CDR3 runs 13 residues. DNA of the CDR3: TGTGCCAGCAGTTACTCGATAAGCACTGGAGCTTTCTTT. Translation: CASSYSISTGAFF.

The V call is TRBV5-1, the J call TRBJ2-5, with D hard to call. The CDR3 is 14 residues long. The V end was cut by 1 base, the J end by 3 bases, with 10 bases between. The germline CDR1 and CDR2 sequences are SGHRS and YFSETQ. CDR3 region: CASSLYGQEETQYF. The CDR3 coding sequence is TGCGCCAGCAGCTTGTACGGCCAGGAAGAGACCCAGTACTTC. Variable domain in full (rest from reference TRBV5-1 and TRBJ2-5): KAGVTQTPRYLIKTRGQQVTLSCSPISGHRSVSWYQQTPGQGLQFLFEYFSETQRNKGNFPGRFSGRQFSNSRSEMNVSTLELGDSALYLCASSLYGQEETQYFGPGTRLLVL.

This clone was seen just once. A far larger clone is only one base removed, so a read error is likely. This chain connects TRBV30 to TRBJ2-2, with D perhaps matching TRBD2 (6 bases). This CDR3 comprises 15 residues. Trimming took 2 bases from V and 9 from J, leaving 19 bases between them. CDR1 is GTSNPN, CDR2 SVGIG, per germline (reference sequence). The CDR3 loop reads CAWSRLATITWELFF. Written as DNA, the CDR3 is TGTGCCTGGAGTCGGCTAGCGACCATAACCTGGGAGCTGTTTTTT.

CDR3 nucleotide sequence: TGTGCCAGCAGCTTACAGGATCCTAATGAAAAACTGTTTTTT. Its translation: CASSLQDPNEKLFF. This sequence joins TRBV7-9 and TRBJ1-4; D gene unclear. The CDR3 is 14 amino acids. From germline, CDR1 is SEHNR and CDR2 FQNEAQ (reference sequence). Trimming pared 2 bases from V and 3 bases from J, leaving 7 bases between.

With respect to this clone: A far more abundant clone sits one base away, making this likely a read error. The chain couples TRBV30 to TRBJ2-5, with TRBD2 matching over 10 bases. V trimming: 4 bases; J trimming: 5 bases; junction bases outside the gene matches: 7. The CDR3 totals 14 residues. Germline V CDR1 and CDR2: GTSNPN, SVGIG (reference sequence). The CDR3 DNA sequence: TGTGCCTGGAATCTAGCGGGAGCAGGGGAGACCCAGTACTTC. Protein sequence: CAWNLAGAGETQYF.

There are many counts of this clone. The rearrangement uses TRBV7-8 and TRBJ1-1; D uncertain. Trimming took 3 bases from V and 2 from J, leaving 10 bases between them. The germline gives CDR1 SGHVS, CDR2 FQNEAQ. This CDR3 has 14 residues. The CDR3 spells CASSFGRRNTEAFF. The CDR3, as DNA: TGTGCCAGCAGCTTTGGCAGACGTAACACTGAAGCTTTCTTT.

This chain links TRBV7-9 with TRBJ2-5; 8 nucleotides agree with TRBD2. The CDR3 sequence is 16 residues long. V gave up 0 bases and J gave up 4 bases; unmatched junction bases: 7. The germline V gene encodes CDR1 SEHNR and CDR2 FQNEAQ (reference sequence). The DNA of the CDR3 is TGTGCCAGCAGCTTAGCTCGGTCTAGCGGGCGAGAGACCCAGTACTTC. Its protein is CASSLARSSGRETQYF.